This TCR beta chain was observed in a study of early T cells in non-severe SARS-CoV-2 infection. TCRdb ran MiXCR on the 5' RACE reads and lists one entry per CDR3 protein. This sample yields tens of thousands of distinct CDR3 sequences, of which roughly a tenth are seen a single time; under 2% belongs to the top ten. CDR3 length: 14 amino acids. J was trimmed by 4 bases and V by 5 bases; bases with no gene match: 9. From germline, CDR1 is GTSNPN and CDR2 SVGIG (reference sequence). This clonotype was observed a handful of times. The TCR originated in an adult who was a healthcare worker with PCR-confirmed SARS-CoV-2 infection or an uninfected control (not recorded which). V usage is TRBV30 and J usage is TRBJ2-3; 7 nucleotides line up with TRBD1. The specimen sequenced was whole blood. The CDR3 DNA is TGTGCCTGGGAACAGGGGAGAGGATCAGATACGCAGTATTTT. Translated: CAWEQGRGSDTQYF.